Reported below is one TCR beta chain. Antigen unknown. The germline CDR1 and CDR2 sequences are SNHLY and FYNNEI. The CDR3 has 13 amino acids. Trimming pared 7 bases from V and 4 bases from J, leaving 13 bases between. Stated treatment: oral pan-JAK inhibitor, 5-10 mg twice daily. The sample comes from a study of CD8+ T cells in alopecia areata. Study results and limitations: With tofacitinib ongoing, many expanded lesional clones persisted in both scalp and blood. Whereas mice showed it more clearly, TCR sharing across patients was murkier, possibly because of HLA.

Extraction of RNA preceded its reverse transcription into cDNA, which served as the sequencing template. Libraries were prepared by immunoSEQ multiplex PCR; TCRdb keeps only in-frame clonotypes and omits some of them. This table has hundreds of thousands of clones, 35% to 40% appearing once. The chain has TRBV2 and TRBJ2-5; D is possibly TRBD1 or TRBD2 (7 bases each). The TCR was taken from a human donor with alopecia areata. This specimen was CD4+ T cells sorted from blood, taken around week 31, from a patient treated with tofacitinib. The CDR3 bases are TGTGCCAGCAAGGGCAGGGGGGGAGAGACCCAGTACTTC. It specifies CASKGRGGETQYF.